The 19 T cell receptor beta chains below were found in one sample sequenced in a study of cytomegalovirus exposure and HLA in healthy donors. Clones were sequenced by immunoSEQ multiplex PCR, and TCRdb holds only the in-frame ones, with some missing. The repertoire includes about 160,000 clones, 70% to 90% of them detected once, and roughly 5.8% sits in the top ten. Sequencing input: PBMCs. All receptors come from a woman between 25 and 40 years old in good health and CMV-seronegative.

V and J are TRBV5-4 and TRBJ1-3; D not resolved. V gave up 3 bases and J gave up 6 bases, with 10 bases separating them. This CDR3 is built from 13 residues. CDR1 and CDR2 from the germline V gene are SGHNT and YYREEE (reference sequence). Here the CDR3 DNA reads TGTGCCAGCAGCTCCGTGGGTGAAAACACCATATATTTT. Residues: CASSSVGENTIYF.

CDR3 amino acids: CASSPYREWDEAFF. CDR3 coding DNA: TGTGCCAGCAGTCCATACCGGGAGTGGGATGAAGCTTTCTTT. V and J are TRBV27 and TRBJ1-1; D ambiguous. In germline, CDR1 is MNHEY, CDR2 SMNVEV (reference sequence). Trimming removed 5 bases from V and 7 bases from J, with 17 bases in between. The CDR3 contains 14 residues.

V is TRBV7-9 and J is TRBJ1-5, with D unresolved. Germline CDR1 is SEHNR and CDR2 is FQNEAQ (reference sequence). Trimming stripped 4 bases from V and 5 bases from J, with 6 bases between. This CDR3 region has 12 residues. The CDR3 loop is CASSSLDQPQHF. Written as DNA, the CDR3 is TGTGCCAGCAGCTCTCTGGATCAGCCCCAGCATTTT.

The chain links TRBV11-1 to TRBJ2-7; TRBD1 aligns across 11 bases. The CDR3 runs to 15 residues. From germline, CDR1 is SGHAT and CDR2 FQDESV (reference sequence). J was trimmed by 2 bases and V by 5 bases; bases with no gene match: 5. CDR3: CASSRGTGGPYEQYF. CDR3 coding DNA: TGTGCCAGCAGCCGCGGGACAGGGGGTCCCTACGAGCAGTACTTC.

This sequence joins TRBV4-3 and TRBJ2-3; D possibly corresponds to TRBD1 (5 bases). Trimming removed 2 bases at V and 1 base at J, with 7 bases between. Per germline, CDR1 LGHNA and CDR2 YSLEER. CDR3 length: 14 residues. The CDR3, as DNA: TGCGCCAGCAGCCAACAACAGGGCACAGATACGCAGTATTTT. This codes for CASSQQQGTDTQYF.

The chain's CDR3 is CASSLRGGFPNEQFF. In DNA form, the CDR3 reads TGTGCCAGCAGCTTGAGGGGAGGTTTTCCCAATGAGCAGTTCTTC. This chain links TRBV11-2 with TRBJ2-1, with a weak D call TRBD2 (6 bases). There are 15 residues in the CDR3. Germline V gene lookup returns CDR1 SGHAT and CDR2 FQNNGV. Trimming cost V 3 bases and J 6 bases, with 15 bases left between them.

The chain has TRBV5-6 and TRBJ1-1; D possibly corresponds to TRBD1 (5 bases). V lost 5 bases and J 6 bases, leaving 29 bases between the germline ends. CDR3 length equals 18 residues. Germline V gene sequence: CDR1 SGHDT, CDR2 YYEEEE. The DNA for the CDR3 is TGTGCCAGCAGTCGGAGGATCAGGGCCGCTCCAGGCCACGCTGAAGCTTTCTTT. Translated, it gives CASSRRIRAAPGHAEAFF.

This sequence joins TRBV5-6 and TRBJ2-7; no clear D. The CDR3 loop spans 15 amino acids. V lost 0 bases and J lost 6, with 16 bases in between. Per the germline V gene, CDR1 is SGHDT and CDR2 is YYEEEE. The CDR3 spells CASSLGFATAGEQYF. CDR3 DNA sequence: TGTGCCAGCAGCTTGGGTTTCGCCACCGCTGGCGAGCAGTACTTC.

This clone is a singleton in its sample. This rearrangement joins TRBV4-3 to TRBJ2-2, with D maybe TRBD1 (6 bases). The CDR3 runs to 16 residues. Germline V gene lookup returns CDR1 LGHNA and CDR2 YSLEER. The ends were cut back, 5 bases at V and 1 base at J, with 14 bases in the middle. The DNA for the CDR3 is TGCGCCAGCAGCTCGGCAGGGGCGGTGAACACCGGGGAGCTGTTTTTT. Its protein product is CASSSAGAVNTGELFF.

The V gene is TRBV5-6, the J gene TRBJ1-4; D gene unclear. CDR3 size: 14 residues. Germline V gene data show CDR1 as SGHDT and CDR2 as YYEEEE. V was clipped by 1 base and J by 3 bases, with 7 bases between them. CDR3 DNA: TGTGCCAGCAGCTTGAAGGAGGCTAATGAAAAACTGTTTTTT. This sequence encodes CASSLKEANEKLFF.

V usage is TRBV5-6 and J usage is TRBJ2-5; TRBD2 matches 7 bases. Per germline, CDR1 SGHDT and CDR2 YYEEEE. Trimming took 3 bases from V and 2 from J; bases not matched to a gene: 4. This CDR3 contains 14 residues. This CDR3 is CASSWLAAQETQYF. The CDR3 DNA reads TGTGCCAGCAGCTGGCTAGCGGCTCAAGAGACCCAGTACTTC.

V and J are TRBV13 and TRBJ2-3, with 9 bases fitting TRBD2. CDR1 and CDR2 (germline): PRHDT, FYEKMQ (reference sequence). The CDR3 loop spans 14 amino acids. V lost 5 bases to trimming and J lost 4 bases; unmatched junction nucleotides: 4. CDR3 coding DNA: TGTGCCAGCAGCGTTAGCGGGGGCTCAGATACGCAGTATTTT. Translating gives CASSVSGGSDTQYF.

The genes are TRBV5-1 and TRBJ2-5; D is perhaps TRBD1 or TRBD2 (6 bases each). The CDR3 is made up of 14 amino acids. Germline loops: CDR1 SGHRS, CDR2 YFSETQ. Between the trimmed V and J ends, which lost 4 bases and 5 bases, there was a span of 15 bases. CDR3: CASSPGGAGETQYF. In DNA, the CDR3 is TGCGCCAGCAGCCCCGGGGGCGCGGGGGAGACCCAGTACTTC.

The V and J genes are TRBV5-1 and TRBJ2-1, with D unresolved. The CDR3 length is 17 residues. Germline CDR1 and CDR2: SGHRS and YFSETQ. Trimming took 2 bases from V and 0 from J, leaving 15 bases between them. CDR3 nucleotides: TGCGCCAGCAGCTTAGTCGACATCCCCGGCTCCTACAATGAGCAGTTCTTC. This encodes CASSLVDIPGSYNEQFF.

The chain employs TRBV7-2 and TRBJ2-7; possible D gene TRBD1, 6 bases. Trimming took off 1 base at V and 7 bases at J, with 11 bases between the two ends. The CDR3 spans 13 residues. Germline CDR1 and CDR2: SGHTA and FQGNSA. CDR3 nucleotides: TGTGCCAGCAGCTTAGTATGGGGGCCAGAGCAGTACTTC. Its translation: CASSLVWGPEQYF.

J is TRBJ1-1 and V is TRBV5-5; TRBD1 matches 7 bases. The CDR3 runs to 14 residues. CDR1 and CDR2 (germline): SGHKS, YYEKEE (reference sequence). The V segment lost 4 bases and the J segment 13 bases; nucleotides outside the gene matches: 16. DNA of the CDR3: TGTGCCAGCAGCCCAGGAGGGGGCCAAGGGGTCGGTTTCTTT. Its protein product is CASSPGGGQGVGFF.

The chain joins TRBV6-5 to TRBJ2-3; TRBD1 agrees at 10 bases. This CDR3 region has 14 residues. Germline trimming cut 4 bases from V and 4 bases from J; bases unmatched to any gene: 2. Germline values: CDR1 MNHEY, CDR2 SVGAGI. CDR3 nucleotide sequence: TGTGCCAGCAGTTCGGGACAGGGGTCAGATACGCAGTATTTT. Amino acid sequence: CASSSGQGSDTQYF.

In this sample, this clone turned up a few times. The CDR3 region is CASSIVGHGEETQYF. DNA of the CDR3: TGTGCCAGTAGTATAGTTGGCCATGGGGAAGAGACCCAGTACTTC. The V gene is TRBV19, the J gene TRBJ2-5; D not certain. The ends were cut back, 1 base at V and 3 bases at J, with 12 bases in the middle. CDR3 size: 15 residues. Germline V gene lookup returns CDR1 LNHDA and CDR2 SQIVND (reference sequence).

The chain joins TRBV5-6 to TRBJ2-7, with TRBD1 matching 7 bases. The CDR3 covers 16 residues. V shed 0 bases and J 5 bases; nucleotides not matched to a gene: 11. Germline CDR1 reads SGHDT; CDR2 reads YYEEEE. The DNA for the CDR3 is TGTGCCAGCAGCTTGGACCATCCGACAGGGTCCCACGAGCAGTACTTC. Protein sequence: CASSLDHPTGSHEQYF.